This T cell receptor beta chain was sequenced in a study of identical twins. Deletions cut 6 bases from V and 6 bases from J, with 1 base between. The CDR3 extends over 9 amino acids. In germline, CDR1 is LNHNV, CDR2 YYDKDF (reference sequence). With template switching, a universal primer site was added, and the cDNA carried unique molecular identifiers. TCRdb ran MiXCR on the 5' RACE reads and lists one entry per CDR3 protein. The sample yields 1.5 million to 2 million distinct CDR3 sequences, around a third seen once. This clonotype was seen repeatedly, ten times or more. The source material was cord blood. The rearrangement uses TRBV15 and TRBJ2-3; D is uncertain. The TCR was taken from a newborn girl in good health. The CDR3, as DNA: TGTGCCACCAGGGATACGCAGTATTTT. Translating it yields CATRDTQYF.